This TCR beta chain appears in the sequencing data of a study of metastatic and nonmetastatic thyroid tumors. Study-level background: Repertoire data that came from the blood and tumor or nodule tissue of malignant and benign thyroid patients were compared. Findings and limits, study-wide: Benign nodules reportedly had significantly lower TCR beta diversity than malignant thyroid tumors in blood and tumor.

Per the germline V gene, CDR1 is LGHNA and CDR2 is YNFKEQ. This CDR3 has 15 residues. In the authors' methods: Building a distant-metastasis classifier for papillary thyroid cancer drew on CDR3 differences across clinicopathological groups. TCRdb re-called clones from the PCR reads using MiXCR. The V and J calls were not made by the authors but by TCRdb's processing. Altogether tens of thousands of clones are present, 20% to 30% being singletons, with the ten largest covering around 18%. Thyroid surgery was preceded by no treatment in any patient. Comments on this clone: Its antigen is not known. Compared with germline, one end of the junction differs, possibly owing to a read error.

The material sequenced was blood. The chain combines TRBV4-2 with TRBJ1-1, with D unresolved. This clonotype was sampled from a male donor with papillary thyroid cancer or a benign thyroid nodule (not recorded which). Some clones in this sample may be carry-over from other donors' samples. Here the CDR3 DNA reads TGTACCAGCAGCCAAGAGCTACGGCCCGCGAGTGAAGCTTTCTTT. This sequence encodes CTSSQELRPASEAFF.